The T cell receptor beta chain described here comes from a study of blood T cells in healthy people across ages. Study as a whole: Per two T cells, about one barcoded beta molecule was captured through template switching.

A minimum of 7 million PBMCs was isolated per sample. V was trimmed by 2 bases and J by 7 bases, leaving 12 bases between them. The CDR3 runs 13 residues. With regard to this clonotype: Its specificity is not known.

Sample-barcoded 5' priming and a J-beta primer mix drove a second PCR of about 7 to 11 cycles. From the 5' RACE reads, TCRdb called clonotypes with MiXCR, one entry per CDR3 protein. The sample holds about 780,000 distinct CDR3 sequences; 25% to 30% are singletons and the top ten take about 3%. Study conclusions and caveats: Older age coincided with a roughly linear decline in TCR beta diversity per million T cells.

The data were also submitted as part of a second study, on T cells of mothers and their children. That study adds: With unrelated pairs as the comparison, related mother-child pairs had a slightly higher overlap that was not significant.

This receptor was taken from a boy younger than 18 in good health. Sequencing used blood. The rearrangement joins TRBV12-3 or TRBV12-4 to TRBJ2-7; no clear D gene. The CDR3 nucleotides read TGTGCCAGCAGTTTAAGGCACCTGGGGGAGCAGTACTTC. It specifies CASSLRHLGEQYF.